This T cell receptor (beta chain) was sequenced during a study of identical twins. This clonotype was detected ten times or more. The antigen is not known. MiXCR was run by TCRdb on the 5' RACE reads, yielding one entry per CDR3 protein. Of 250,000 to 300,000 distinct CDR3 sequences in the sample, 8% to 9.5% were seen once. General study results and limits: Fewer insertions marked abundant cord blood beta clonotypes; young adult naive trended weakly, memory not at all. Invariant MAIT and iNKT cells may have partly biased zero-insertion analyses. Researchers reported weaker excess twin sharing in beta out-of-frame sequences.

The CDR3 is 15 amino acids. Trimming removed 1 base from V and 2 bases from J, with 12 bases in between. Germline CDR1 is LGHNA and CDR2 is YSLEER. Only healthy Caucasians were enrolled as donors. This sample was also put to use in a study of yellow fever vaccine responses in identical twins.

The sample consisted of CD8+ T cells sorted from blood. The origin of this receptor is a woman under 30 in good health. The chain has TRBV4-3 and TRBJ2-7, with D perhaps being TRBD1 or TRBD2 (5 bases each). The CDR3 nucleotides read TGCGCCAGCAGCCAAGGTGACGGGGACGCCTACGAGCAGTACTTC. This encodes CASSQGDGDAYEQYF.